This paragraph covers one TCR beta chain sequence. Its antigen is undetermined. Profiling relied on immunoSEQ multiplex PCR, and the TCRdb table lists in-frame clones only, not all of them. The sample consists of 250,000 to 350,000 clones, roughly 87% of them appearing once. The sample comes from a study of cytomegalovirus exposure and HLA in healthy donors. Whole-study results and caveats: Researchers catalogued roughly 170 TCR beta chains as cytomegalovirus-associated.

The CDR3 is 13 residues long. CDR1 and CDR2 (germline): MNHEY, SVGAGI. Trimming took 6 bases from V and 5 from J, leaving 13 bases between them. The sample taken for sequencing was PBMCs. The chain joins TRBV6-5 to TRBJ2-5; TRBD2 might be the D (6 bases). This sequence originates from a woman in her twenties or thirties in good health and CMV-seropositive. CDR3 amino acids: CASSRRELETQYF. CDR3 in DNA: TGTGCCAGCAGCCGTCGGGAGTTGGAGACCCAGTACTTC.